This is a list of T cell receptor beta chains from one sample in a study of cytomegalovirus exposure and HLA in healthy donors. The assay was immunoSEQ multiplex PCR, and TCRdb's table has in-frame clones only and misses some. The table records fewer than 200,000 clones, 85% of them present only once. Source material: PBMCs. The origin of the receptors is a man between 18 and 35 years old in good health and CMV-seropositive. CDR3s include the opening cysteine and the closing phenylalanine or tryptophan. Fields, in order: J gene, clone size, D gene, V gene, CDR3 DNA, CDR3 protein. The D gene is left open where the match is weak. Where a row states a size, it is once, few, many or the class of an expanded clone; other rows omit it.

TRBJ1-1,once,TRBD1,TRBV28,TGTGCCAGCACCACGGGACAGATGAACACTGAAGCTTTCTTT,CASTTGQMNTEAFF
TRBJ2-1,-,-,TRBV27,TGTGCCAGCAGTTGGAGCGGCAATGAGCAGTTCTTC,CASSWSGNEQFF
TRBJ1-2,-,-,TRBV27,TGTGCCAGCAGTACCAAACCGGGGGGAGTCTATGGCTACACCTTC,CASSTKPGGVYGYTF
TRBJ2-2,-,-,TRBV7-9,TGTGCCAGCAGCTTAGCGAGTGGTAGCGTCTACACCGGGGAGCTGTTTTTT,CASSLASGSVYTGELFF
TRBJ2-1,few,TRBD2,TRBV29-1,TGCAGCGTTGAAGAATTAAGGACTAGCGCTTACAATGAGCAGTTCTTC,CSVEELRTSAYNEQFF
TRBJ1-2,once,TRBD1,TRBV7-2,TGTGCCAGCACCGTGGAGGCCGACAGGGGAGGAGGCTACACCTTC,CASTVEADRGGGYTF
TRBJ2-5,-,TRBD2,TRBV4-1,TGCGCCAGCAGCCAAGATCTGGATAGCGGGGAACGAAAGACCCAGTACTTC,CASSQDLDSGERKTQYF
TRBJ2-1,-,TRBD2,TRBV7-3,TGTGCCAGCAGCCCCGGGACTAGCGGGAGGGACAATGAGCAGTTCTTC,CASSPGTSGRDNEQFF
TRBJ1-2,-,-,TRBV6-5,TGTGCCACTAATGGGGGGGTCTATGGCTACACCTTC,CATNGGVYGYTF
TRBJ1-1,few,-,TRBV20-1,TGCAGTGCTTGGGGGGGCACTGAAGCTTTCTTT,CSAWGGTEAFF
TRBJ1-6,once,-,TRBV7-9,TGTGCCAGCAGCTTAGGACAAGGCCTTGAGGGAAATTCACCCCTCCACTTT,CASSLGQGLEGNSPLHF
TRBJ1-2,-,-,TRBV28,TGTGCCAGCAGTTTGCCAAGGGGCGCGGACTATGGCTACACCTTC,CASSLPRGADYGYTF
TRBJ2-7,-,TRBD1,TRBV28,TGTGCCAGCAGTTTATACAGGGGGGTGGCCTACGAGCAGTACTTC,CASSLYRGVAYEQYF
TRBJ1-2,once,-,TRBV7-9,TGTGCCAGCAGCTTCCCCTTCCGGGTGCCCTCTAACTATGGCTACACCTTC,CASSFPFRVPSNYGYTF
TRBJ1-6,-,-,TRBV6-6,TGTGCCAGCAGTACAGGCACTACAGGTTACCTCCACTTT,CASSTGTTGYLHF